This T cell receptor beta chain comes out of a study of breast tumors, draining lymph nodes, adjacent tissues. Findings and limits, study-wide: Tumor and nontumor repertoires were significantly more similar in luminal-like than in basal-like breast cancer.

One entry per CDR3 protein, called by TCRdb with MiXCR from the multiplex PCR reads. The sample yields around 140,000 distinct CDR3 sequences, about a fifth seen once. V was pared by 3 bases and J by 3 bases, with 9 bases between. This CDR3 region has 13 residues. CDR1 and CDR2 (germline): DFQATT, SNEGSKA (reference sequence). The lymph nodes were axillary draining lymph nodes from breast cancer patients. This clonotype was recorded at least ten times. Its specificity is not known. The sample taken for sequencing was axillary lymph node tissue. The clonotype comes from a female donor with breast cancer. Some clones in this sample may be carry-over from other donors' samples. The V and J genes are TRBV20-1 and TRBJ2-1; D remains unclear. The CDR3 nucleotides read TGCAGTGCTAGCGGACCCCTCTACAATGAGCAGTTCTTC. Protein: CSASGPLYNEQFF.